This T cell receptor (beta chain) was observed in a study of technical replicates of blood from a few donors. The CDR3 length is 15 residues. V was shortened by 5 bases and J by 7 bases, with 18 bases between the two germline ends. Per the germline V gene, CDR1 is MNHNY and CDR2 is SVGAGI (reference sequence). Produced via immunoSEQ multiplex PCR; TCRdb's table is partial and in-frame only. This sample has tens of thousands of clones, with more than 85% found just once. This sequence was found in a human donor in good health. Some clones in this sample may be carry-over from other donors' samples. Sequenced material: T cells isolated from PBMCs. The chain has TRBV6-6 and TRBJ1-5; tentative D call: TRBD1 (5 bases). CDR3 protein: CASSLGDGGMQPQHF. The CDR3 nucleotides read TGTGCCAGCAGTCTGGGGGACGGAGGGATGCAGCCCCAGCATTTT.